This is a list of T cell receptor beta chains from one sample in a study of CD4 T cells in relation to SARS-CoV-2 and coronaviruses. The assay was immunoSEQ multiplex PCR, and TCRdb's table has in-frame clones only and misses some. The data hold some 16,000 clones, with 82% observed a single time. No antigen has been identified for these receptors. The material sequenced was CD4+ T cells from PBMCs, cultured in vitro. These receptors were taken from a human donor in good health. Both conserved end residues are part of each CDR3. A D gene is named only where the DNA matches it firmly. The listing skips clone size in some rows; elsewhere it reads once, few, many or a size class.

V: TRBV29-1; J: TRBJ2-3; size: .; D: .; CDR3: CSVVPGSLYTDTQYF; DNA: TGCAGCGTTGTCCCCGGGAGCCTGTACACAGATACGCAGTATTTT
V: TRBV4-3; J: TRBJ2-1; size: .; D: .; CDR3: CASSQAPAGDYNEQFF; DNA: TGCGCCAGCAGCCAAGCTCCGGCAGGGGACTACAATGAGCAGTTCTTC
V: TRBV6-6; J: TRBJ1-1; size: .; D: .; CDR3: CASSPNRNTEAFF; DNA: TGTGCCAGCAGTCCAAACAGGAACACTGAAGCTTTCTTT
V: TRBV12-3/TRBV12-4; J: TRBJ1-1; size: once; D: .; CDR3: CASSLAAGGEAFF; DNA: TGTGCCAGCAGTTTAGCGGCCGGGGGTGAAGCTTTCTTT
V: TRBV3-1/TRBV3-2; J: TRBJ1-1; size: .; D: TRBD1; CDR3: CASSLQGANTEAFF; DNA: TGTGCCAGCAGCCTACAGGGGGCAAACACTGAAGCTTTCTTT
V: TRBV30; J: TRBJ2-3; size: once; D: .; CDR3: CAWSVRRLAAVSDTQYF; DNA: TGTGCCTGGAGTGTACGTCGACTGGCGGCCGTGTCAGATACGCAGTATTTT
V: TRBV28; J: TRBJ2-2; size: .; D: TRBD2; CDR3: CASSLQGLAGGPGELFF; DNA: TGTGCCAGCAGTTTACAAGGGTTAGCGGGTGGACCCGGGGAGCTGTTTTTT
V: TRBV25-1; J: TRBJ1-1; size: .; D: .; CDR3: CASTPVGGYTEAFF; DNA: TGTGCCAGCACCCCCGTGGGGGGGTACACTGAAGCTTTCTTT
V: TRBV7-2; J: TRBJ1-5; size: .; D: .; CDR3: CASSSQRNQPQHF; DNA: TGTGCCAGCAGCTCACAGAGGAATCAGCCCCAGCATTTT
V: TRBV7-9; J: TRBJ2-3; size: .; D: TRBD2; CDR3: CASSSGTSFTQYF; DNA: TGTGCCAGCAGTTCAGGGACTAGTTTTACGCAGTATTTT
V: TRBV6-5; J: TRBJ2-7; size: .; D: TRBD1; CDR3: CASSRDRGGPYEQYF; DNA: TGTGCCAGCAGCCGGGACAGGGGTGGTCCCTACGAGCAGTACTTC
V: TRBV4-2; J: TRBJ2-3; size: few; D: TRBD2; CDR3: CASSQPLPGLAVPSTDTQYF; DNA: TGTGCCAGCAGCCAACCCCTACCGGGACTAGCGGTCCCTAGCACAGATACGCAGTATTTT
V: TRBV7-2; J: TRBJ2-1; size: .; D: TRBD2; CDR3: CASRLAGVEQFF; DNA: TGTGCCAGCAGATTGGCGGGGGTTGAGCAGTTCTTC
V: TRBV6-2/TRBV6-3; J: TRBJ2-3; size: .; D: TRBD2; CDR3: CASSYIGREITDTQYF; DNA: TGTGCCAGCAGTTATATTGGGCGGGAGATAACAGATACGCAGTATTTT
V: TRBV11-2; J: TRBJ2-7; size: few; D: .; CDR3: CASSLVEAGEQYF; DNA: TGTGCCAGCAGCTTAGTGGAGGCCGGCGAGCAGTACTTC
V: TRBV7-3; J: TRBJ1-6; size: few; D: .; CDR3: CASSLRAGQGSPLHF; DNA: TGTGCCAGCAGCTTAAGAGCAGGGCAAGGTTCACCCCTCCACTTT
V: TRBV29-1; J: TRBJ2-2; size: .; D: TRBD1; CDR3: CSVGQRITGELFF; DNA: TGCAGCGTGGGACAGCGAATCACCGGGGAGCTGTTTTTT
V: TRBV6-5; J: TRBJ1-3; size: .; D: .; CDR3: CASRYSSGNTIYF; DNA: TGTGCCAGCAGGTATAGCTCTGGAAACACCATATATTTT
V: TRBV5-1; J: TRBJ2-5; size: .; D: TRBD2; CDR3: CASSRRLAGGTAQETQYF; DNA: TGCGCCAGCAGCCGCCGACTAGCGGGAGGAACCGCCCAAGAGACCCAGTACTTC
V: TRBV2; J: TRBJ1-4; size: .; D: .; CDR3: CASSEVGFPTNEKLFF; DNA: TGTGCCAGCAGTGAAGTGGGTTTTCCAACTAATGAAAAACTGTTTTTT
V: TRBV5-1; J: TRBJ1-1; size: .; D: .; CDR3: CASSLHGGTEAFF; DNA: TGCGCCAGCAGCTTGCATGGGGGCACTGAAGCTTTCTTT
V: TRBV4-2; J: TRBJ2-2; size: once; D: .; CDR3: CASSQDRAARGTGELFF; DNA: TGTGCCAGCAGCCAAGATAGGGCAGCGCGGGGCACCGGGGAGCTGTTTTTT
V: TRBV6-6; J: TRBJ1-5; size: .; D: .; CDR3: CASTSLGGLGYQPQHF; DNA: TGTGCCAGCACCTCACTGGGAGGGCTGGGGTATCAGCCCCAGCATTTT
V: TRBV29-1; J: TRBJ1-2; size: .; D: TRBD1; CDR3: CSVETSGQATNYGYTF; DNA: TGCAGCGTTGAAACTTCGGGACAGGCGACGAACTATGGCTACACCTTC
V: TRBV7-9; J: TRBJ1-6; size: few; D: TRBD1; CDR3: CASTRGGQGASPLHF; DNA: TGTGCCAGCACTCGTGGAGGACAGGGGGCTTCACCCCTCCACTTT
V: TRBV6-5; J: TRBJ2-5; size: .; D: .; CDR3: CASSYSFSQETQYF; DNA: TGTGCCAGCAGTTACTCATTCTCCCAAGAGACCCAGTACTTC
V: TRBV18; J: TRBJ1-1; size: .; D: .; CDR3: CASSPQAPTVNTEAFF; DNA: TGTGCCAGCTCACCACAGGCCCCGACAGTCAACACTGAAGCTTTCTTT
V: TRBV7-8; J: TRBJ2-1; size: once; D: .; CDR3: CASSSEGGGHRYNEQFF; DNA: TGTGCCAGCAGCTCTGAGGGAGGGGGGCATCGATACAATGAGCAGTTCTTC
V: TRBV18; J: TRBJ2-6; size: few; D: TRBD1; CDR3: CASSVTGLGANVLTF; DNA: TGTGCCAGCTCGGTGACAGGGCTTGGGGCCAACGTCCTGACTTTC
V: TRBV30; J: TRBJ2-7; size: .; D: .; CDR3: CAWRGAYEQYF; DNA: TGTGCCTGGAGAGGGGCCTACGAGCAGTACTTC
V: TRBV18; J: TRBJ2-7; size: .; D: .; CDR3: CASSPGRAKQYF; DNA: TGTGCCAGCTCACCGGGACGAGCTAAGCAGTACTTC
V: TRBV4-2; J: TRBJ2-3; size: .; D: .; CDR3: CASSQDGGGGTRTDTQYF; DNA: TGTGCCAGCAGCCAAGATGGGGGAGGCGGGACTCGGACAGATACGCAGTATTTT
V: TRBV5-4; J: TRBJ2-2; size: .; D: .; CDR3: CASSNPGTLTGELFF; DNA: TGTGCCAGCAGTAATCCCGGGACCCTCACCGGGGAGCTGTTTTTT
V: TRBV18; J: TRBJ1-5; size: .; D: TRBD1; CDR3: CASSPTGEIGNQPQHF; DNA: TGTGCCAGCTCGCCGACAGGGGAAATTGGTAATCAGCCCCAGCATTTT
V: TRBV9; J: TRBJ2-7; size: .; D: .; CDR3: CASSALGGGAAYEQYF; DNA: TGTGCCAGCAGCGCCTTAGGAGGGGGGGCGGCATACGAGCAGTACTTC
V: TRBV5-6; J: TRBJ1-1; size: .; D: .; CDR3: CASSRLASSRNEAFF; DNA: TGTGCCAGCAGCCGTCTCGCCTCGAGCCGAAATGAAGCTTTCTTT
V: TRBV5-6; J: TRBJ2-1; size: once; D: TRBD2; CDR3: CASSHTSGSGDEQFF; DNA: TGTGCCAGCAGCCATACAAGCGGGAGTGGAGATGAGCAGTTCTTC
V: TRBV29-1; J: TRBJ2-3; size: .; D: .; CDR3: CSVASGRSTDTQYF; DNA: TGCAGCGTTGCGTCCGGCCGGAGCACAGATACGCAGTATTTT
V: TRBV4-3; J: TRBJ2-1; size: .; D: .; CDR3: CASSQIGYNEQFF; DNA: TGCGCCAGCAGCCAAATAGGCTACAATGAGCAGTTCTTC
V: TRBV5-1; J: TRBJ2-1; size: .; D: TRBD1; CDR3: CASSSCFPRDRGRGGQFF; DNA: TGCGCCAGCAGCTCCTGCTTCCCTCGGGACAGGGGAAGGGGGGGGCAGTTCTTC
V: TRBV3-1/TRBV3-2; J: TRBJ2-5; size: .; D: .; CDR3: CASSPQFEETQYF; DNA: TGTGCCAGCAGCCCACAGTTTGAAGAGACCCAGTACTTC
V: TRBV7-9; J: TRBJ2-5; size: .; D: .; CDR3: CASSPGLSNPPLETQYF; DNA: TGTGCCAGCAGCCCGGGGCTATCGAATCCCCCTCTGGAGACCCAGTACTTC
V: TRBV14; J: TRBJ2-3; size: .; D: .; CDR3: CASSLRMGGGTDTQYF; DNA: TGTGCCAGCAGCCTACGGATGGGCGGCGGTACAGATACGCAGTATTTT
V: TRBV29-1; J: TRBJ1-1; size: .; D: TRBD1; CDR3: CSVEPHTPTGILGNTEAFF; DNA: TGCAGCGTTGAACCCCACACCCCGACAGGGATATTGGGGAACACTGAAGCTTTCTTT
V: TRBV2; J: TRBJ1-5; size: .; D: .; CDR3: CASSVQANQPQHF; DNA: TGTGCCAGCAGTGTACAGGCCAATCAGCCCCAGCATTTT
V: TRBV6-6; J: TRBJ1-2; size: few; D: TRBD1; CDR3: CASSYSGQQRGYTF; DNA: TGTGCCAGCAGTTACTCGGGACAGCAACGGGGCTACACCTTC
V: TRBV6-5; J: TRBJ1-5; size: few; D: TRBD1; CDR3: CASSRQGAGQPQHF; DNA: TGTGCCAGCAGCCGACAGGGGGCCGGGCAGCCCCAGCATTTT
V: TRBV7-9; J: TRBJ2-3; size: .; D: .; CDR3: CASRGGGYTQYF; DNA: TGTGCCAGCAGGGGCGGAGGATATACGCAGTATTTT
V: TRBV5-1; J: TRBJ2-7; size: few; D: .; CDR3: CASSLTDDEQYF; DNA: TGCGCCAGCAGCTTAACGGACGACGAGCAGTACTTC
V: TRBV3-1/TRBV3-2; J: TRBJ2-3; size: .; D: .; CDR3: CASSQPPTDTQYF; DNA: TGTGCCAGCAGCCAACCCCCCACAGATACGCAGTATTTT
V: TRBV6-5; J: TRBJ2-7; size: .; D: TRBD1; CDR3: CASRGQGSSYEQYF; DNA: TGTGCCAGCAGGGGACAGGGGTCCTCCTACGAGCAGTACTTC
V: TRBV11-2; J: TRBJ2-7; size: .; D: .; CDR3: CASSLVAPSYEQYF; DNA: TGTGCCAGCAGCTTAGTGGCCCCATCCTACGAGCAGTACTTC
V: TRBV7-2; J: TRBJ2-7; size: .; D: .; CDR3: CASTRAREQYF; DNA: TGTGCCAGTACCAGGGCGCGGGAGCAGTACTTC
V: TRBV6-6; J: TRBJ2-7; size: .; D: TRBD2; CDR3: CASSYVAGGNYEQYF; DNA: TGTGCCAGCAGTTACGTAGCGGGAGGGAACTACGAGCAGTACTTC
V: TRBV3-1/TRBV3-2; J: TRBJ2-1; size: .; D: TRBD1; CDR3: CASSLSDRGTYNEQFF; DNA: TGTGCCAGCAGCCTTTCGGACAGGGGCACCTACAATGAGCAGTTCTTC
V: TRBV11-1; J: TRBJ1-5; size: .; D: .; CDR3: CASSLGPGSNQPQHF; DNA: TGTGCCAGCAGCTTAGGGCCGGGTAGCAATCAGCCCCAGCATTTT
V: TRBV9; J: TRBJ2-3; size: .; D: .; CDR3: CASSVGTSFTDTQYF; DNA: TGTGCCAGCAGCGTTGGGACATCTTTCACAGATACGCAGTATTTT
V: TRBV6-5; J: TRBJ1-5; size: .; D: TRBD1; CDR3: CASCRDSKFNQPQHF; DNA: TGTGCCAGCTGTCGGGACAGCAAGTTCAATCAGCCCCAGCATTTT
V: TRBV2; J: TRBJ2-7; size: .; D: TRBD1; CDR3: CASTPGQGFHEQYF; DNA: TGTGCCAGTACCCCGGGACAGGGTTTCCACGAGCAGTACTTC
V: TRBV3-1/TRBV3-2; J: TRBJ2-3; size: .; D: .; CDR3: CASTGSTDTQYF; DNA: TGTGCCAGCACCGGCAGCACAGATACGCAGTATTTT